This T cell receptor (gamma chain) was sequenced during a study of Vδ1+ human thymocytes (dated by TCRdb to 2017 to 2018). For the wider study: The study characterised mRNA-level TRG and TRD CDR3 repertoires of highly purified Vdelta1+ thymocytes from young children as a data resource. Earlier work had validated the multiplex-based CDR3 amplicon strategy against 5'RACE-based methods for generating CDR3 amplicons. Overall results and qualifications from the work: Roughly a fifth of thymic TRD sequences were found to be Vdelta2 (and few were Vdelta3) despite high sort purity, in contrast to peripheral blood Vdelta1+ controls. Donors shared many TRG clonotypes (up to 6.9x10^3), but TRD repertoires were essentially private, with at most 130 shared. Because unexpected Vdelta2 sequences could lead to misinterpretation of bulk repertoire data, the authors recommended using highly purified populations and validating at the single-cell level. In contrast to oligoclonal peripheral blood repertoires, thymic TRG and TRD repertoires appeared to be highly polyclonal with Gaussian CDR3 length distributions. No clustering by age or sex was observed, so analyses did not stratify donors by these variables.

RNA extraction was performed with the RNeasy mini kit, and reverse transcription was done with Superscript III. CDR3 amplicons were produced by multiplex PCR using pooled V-gene forward primers and a constant-region reverse primer with Illumina adaptor overhangs. After gel purification, the amplicons were indexed with Nextera index primers during around 8 additional PCR cycles and then purified using AMPure XP beads. Sequencing of the libraries was done on an Illumina MiSeq using paired-end 250 bp reads, dual indexing and a roughly 21% PhiX spike-in. The original pipeline was this. FastQC was used to check read quality, and ea-utils fastq-join was used to merge TRG read pairs. Annotation of sequences was performed with IMGT/HighV-QUEST, only productive sequences with unambiguous V-gene assignment were retained, and clonotypes were defined by identical CDR3 sequence. For downstream analysis, the tools were VDJtools 1.1.1, tcR 2.2.3, Treemap and vegan Shannon diversity in R 3.4.4. TCRdb called clones afresh from the public reads with CATT; identical DNA rows were later merged. The V and J calls, along with clone size, are taken from TCRdb and not from the paper's own processing. Counted in this sample were some 11,000 gamma-chain clones; more than 35% of them appeared once. In total, the top ten clones hold about 2.1% of the sample.

The germline V gene (reference sequence) gives CDR1 as GITISATS and CDR2 as ISYDGTV. The CDR3, from cysteine to phenylalanine, totals 13 residues. Of the read, only the CDR3 DNA is kept; its 39 bases are in frame from base 1. The V end gives up 0 bases and the J end 5 bases, leaving 4 bases in the junction not matched to a gene. Comments on this clone: Its binding antigen is unknown. Base qualities are not at hand, and no much larger clone is one base apart. Other DNA sequences in this sample translate to the same CDR3.

Thymic samples were depleted of alphabeta T cells, then CD3+ TCRVdelta1+ TCRVdelta2- thymocytes were FACS-sorted. A purity of roughly 96% to 99.6% was achieved for sorted Vdelta1+ thymocytes. The thymic specimens were obtained from 8 paediatric patients who were undergoing corrective cardiac surgery and ranged in age from about 5 days to 17 months. After the thymic tissue was dispersed, mononuclear cells were isolated using a Histopaque-1077 density gradient. The staining antibodies were anti-TCRVdelta1 clone TS8.2, anti-TCRVdelta2 clone B6, anti-CD3 clone HIT3a and anti-TCRalphabeta clone IP26. Sequenced sample: Vdelta1+ gamma-delta thymocytes from the thymus. The cell subset or site label on this specimen signifies: FACS-sorted CD3+ TCRalphabeta- TCRVdelta1+ TCRVdelta2- thymocytes. The sequence is built from TRGV9 and TRGJ1 or TRGJ2. This receptor was obtained from a boy in the first two years of life who had congenital heart surgery. The CDR3 reads as follows: CALWEVRDYKKLF. The DNA sequence is given as TGTGCCTTGTGGGAGGTGCGTGATTATAAGAAACTCTTT.